The 22 T cell receptor beta chains below come from one sample, sequenced in a study of Tregs in tolerant kidney transplant recipients. Produced via immunoSEQ multiplex PCR; TCRdb's table is partial and in-frame only. This table has about 240,000 clones, approximately 83% appearing once. The sample consisted of CD4+ T cells from blood. These receptor sequences come from a human donor in good health.

The chain couples TRBV11-1 to TRBJ2-7; TRBD1 aligns across 11 bases. V shed 5 bases, J shed 1 base, and the junction held 4 bases outside the gene matches. This CDR3 is 15 amino acids long. The germline V gene has CDR1 SGHAT and CDR2 FQDESV (reference sequence). The CDR3 protein is CASSAGTGGSYEQYF. CDR3 bases: TGTGCCAGCAGCGCAGGGACAGGGGGGTCCTACGAGCAGTACTTC.

This CDR3 reads CASSATGFGGYTF. The CDR3 coding sequence is TGTGCCAGCAGTGCCACAGGGTTCGGTGGCTACACCTTC. This chain links TRBV25-1 with TRBJ1-2; possibly TRBD1 for D (6 bases). The CDR3 is 13 amino acids. V was clipped by 4 bases and J by 7 bases, with 13 bases between them. Germline loops: CDR1 MGHDK, CDR2 SYGVNS.

Here the CDR3 DNA reads TGTGCCAGCAGCCCGAACCTTAGGGCAGATACGCAGTATTTT. Its translation: CASSPNLRADTQYF. The genes are TRBV7-3 and TRBJ2-3; D ambiguous. Germline-derived CDR1 and CDR2 are SGHTA and FQGTGA. This CDR3 region has 14 residues. Trimming removed 5 bases at V and 4 bases at J, with 13 bases between.

The chain joins TRBV12-5 to TRBJ2-5, with TRBD1 as a possible D gene (6 bases). Germline V gene sequence: CDR1 LGHNT, CDR2 FRNRAP. The CDR3 is 13 residues long. Trimming cost V 3 bases and J 5 bases, with 10 bases left between them. CDR3 protein: CASGFAGVETQYF. In DNA, the CDR3 is TGTGCTAGTGGTTTCGCAGGGGTGGAGACCCAGTACTTC.

This chain links TRBV19 with TRBJ2-1; no reliable D call. Germline CDR1 is LNHDA and CDR2 is SQIVND (reference sequence). CDR3 size: 15 residues. Trimming left V 4 bases short and J 4 bases short, with 14 bases between. The DNA of the CDR3 is TGTGCCAGTAGTACCCTGCCTGGCCCGTACAATGAGCAGTTCTTC. Its translation: CASSTLPGPYNEQFF. The variable domain in full, completed from reference TRBV19 and TRBJ2-1, reads DGGITQSPKYLFRKEGQNVTLSCEQNLNHDAMYWYRQDPGQGLRLIYYSQIVNDFQKGDIAEGYSVSREKKESFPLTVTSAQKNPTAFYLCASSTLPGPYNEQFFGPGTRLTVL.

This chain links TRBV7-8 with TRBJ2-1; 9 bases are shared with TRBD2. CDR1 is SGHVS, CDR2 FQNEAQ, per germline. This CDR3 has 15 amino acids. V shed 7 bases and J 0 bases; nucleotides not matched to a gene: 4. This CDR3 reads CASTISGSSYNEQFF. The CDR3 DNA sequence: TGTGCCAGCACCATTAGCGGGAGCTCCTACAATGAGCAGTTCTTC. Based on the CDR3 plus reference TRBV7-8 and TRBJ2-1, the full variable domain is GAGVSQSPRYKVAKRGQDVALRCDPISGHVSLFWYQQALGQGPEFLTYFQNEAQLDKSGLPSDRFFAERPEGSVSTLKIQRTQQEDSAVYLCASTISGSSYNEQFFGPGTRLTVL.

The chain combines TRBV6-5 with TRBJ2-7; D not certain. The CDR3 spans 11 residues. Trimming took off 8 bases at V and 5 bases at J, with 10 bases between the two ends. Germline CDR1 reads MNHEY; CDR2 reads SVGAGI. The CDR3: CASRNLDEQYF. The CDR3 nucleotides read TGTGCCAGCCGAAACCTTGACGAGCAGTACTTC.

This clone was observed a single time. The chain uses TRBV29-1 and TRBJ1-5; D perhaps matches TRBD1 (5 bases). V gave up 4 bases and J gave up 1 base, with 14 bases separating them. The CDR3 has 15 residues. Germline V CDR1 and CDR2: SQVTM, ANQGSEA. CDR3: CSVGSGQGSNQPQHF. In DNA form, the CDR3 reads TGCAGCGTTGGGTCGGGGCAGGGCAGCAATCAGCCCCAGCATTTT.

The V call is TRBV18, the J call TRBJ2-4, with 10 bases lining up with TRBD2. This CDR3 contains 18 residues. The ends lost 6 bases at V and 3 bases at J; junction bases unmatched: 14. Per the germline V gene, CDR1 is KGHSH and CDR2 is LQKENI. The CDR3, as DNA: TGTGCCAGCTCTCGGCAAGGGACTAGCGACTCCGGCAAAAACATTCAGTACTTC. Translating it yields CASSRQGTSDSGKNIQYF. Looking up the rest from reference TRBV18 and TRBJ2-4 gives the full variable domain: NAGVMQNPRHLVRRRGQEARLRCSPMKGHSHVYWYRQLPEEGLKFMVYLQKENIIDESGMPKERFSAEFPKEGPSILRIQQVVRGDSAAYFCASSRQGTSDSGKNIQYFGAGTRLSVL.

This clone was picked up one time. This chain joins TRBV10-3 and TRBJ2-3; D is uncertain. Between the trimmed V and J ends, which lost 5 bases and 4 bases, there was a span of 10 bases. Per germline, CDR1 ENHRY and CDR2 SYGVKD. This CDR3 spans 13 amino acids. In DNA form, the CDR3 reads TGTGCCATCAGTAACAGCCCAGCAGATACGCAGTATTTT. It translates to CAISNSPADTQYF.

V is TRBV19 and J is TRBJ1-1; weak D call: TRBD1 (5 bases). The CDR3 covers 13 residues. The ends were cut back, 10 bases at V and 0 bases at J, with 12 bases in the middle. Germline assignment: CDR1 LNHDA and CDR2 SQIVND (reference sequence). The CDR3: CATSGRVNTEAFF. The CDR3 DNA sequence: TGTGCCACCTCGGGGCGGGTGAACACTGAAGCTTTCTTT.

The CDR3 loop is CASSDRHTEAFF. DNA for the CDR3: TGCGCCAGCAGTGATAGGCACACTGAAGCTTTCTTT. The genes are TRBV10-2 and TRBJ1-1; no clear D. Looked up from germline, CDR1 is WSHSY and CDR2 is SAAADI. The length of the CDR3 is 12 residues. Deletions cut 3 bases from V and 3 bases from J, with 5 bases between.

V gene TRBV2 combines with J gene TRBJ1-1; 12 bases are shared with TRBD1. The CDR3 is made up of 17 amino acids. Unmatched junction bases numbered 10, after V lost 5 bases and J lost 3 bases. CDR1 and CDR2 (germline): SNHLY, FYNNEI. CDR3 in amino acids: CASSPGTGGVRDTEAFF. CDR3 DNA sequence: TGTGCCAGCAGTCCCGGGACAGGGGGCGTTAGGGACACTGAAGCTTTCTTT.

The CDR3 reads CASSQSGGMGKNIQYF. DNA of the CDR3: TGTGCCAGCAGCCAATCCGGGGGAATGGGCAAAAACATTCAGTACTTC. The chain recombines TRBV11-3 with TRBJ2-4; D perhaps matches TRBD2 (6 bases). V lost 5 bases to trimming and J lost 3 bases, with 17 bases between them. Germline V gene lookup returns CDR1 SGHNT and CDR2 YENEEA. The CDR3 length is 16 residues.

J is TRBJ1-5 and V is TRBV10-3; the match to TRBD1 covers 7 bases. V lost 6 bases and J lost 1; bases outside the gene matches: 12. The CDR3 contains 17 residues. Germline V gene data show CDR1 as ENHRY and CDR2 as SYGVKD. Here the CDR3 DNA reads TGTGCCATCAGCGAGGGGGCCAGCCGAGGCAGCAATCAGCCCCAGCATTTT. This translates into CAISEGASRGSNQPQHF.

This chain connects TRBV4-2 to TRBJ2-6; D might be TRBD1 (7 bases). The V gene lost 0 bases and the J gene lost 4 bases, with 13 bases spanning the gap. The CDR3 covers 17 residues. In germline, CDR1 is LGHNA, CDR2 YNFKEQ. The CDR3 spells CASSQEKEGAGANVLTF. The CDR3 nucleotides are TGTGCCAGCAGCCAAGAGAAGGAGGGGGCAGGGGCCAACGTCCTGACTTTC.

In this sample, this clone turned up once. The J gene is TRBJ2-7, the V gene TRBV6-1; the match to TRBD2 covers 14 bases. V gave up 5 bases and J gave up 9 bases; unmatched junction bases: 9. The CDR3 sequence is 15 residues long. Per the germline V gene, CDR1 is MNHNS and CDR2 is SASEGT. The CDR3 sequence: CASSSQGLAGVVQYF. The DNA of the CDR3 is TGTGCCAGCAGTTCCCAGGGACTAGCGGGAGTAGTGCAGTACTTC.

The rearrangement joins TRBV4-2 to TRBJ1-1; 9 nucleotides agree with TRBD1. Germline loops: CDR1 LGHNA, CDR2 YNFKEQ. V was clipped by 0 bases and J by 5 bases; unmatched bases: 10. This CDR3 comprises 17 residues. In nucleotides, the CDR3 is TGTGCCAGCAGCCAAGAGATGGGACAGGGCGGTCAAACTGAAGCTTTCTTT. Protein sequence: CASSQEMGQGGQTEAFF.

V gene TRBV19 combines with J gene TRBJ2-2; 9 bases map to TRBD1. The CDR3 sequence is 16 residues long. Germline V lookup: CDR1 LNHDA, CDR2 SQIVND (reference sequence). CDR3 amino acids: CGSGQGSFWDTGELFF. In DNA, the CDR3 is TGTGGCTCGGGACAGGGAAGTTTTTGGGACACCGGGGAGCTGTTTTTT.

The rearrangement links TRBV6-6 to TRBJ2-3; TRBD2 matches at 8 bases. Germline trimming cut 6 bases from V and 3 bases from J; bases unmatched to any gene: 5. Germline V gene lookup returns CDR1 MNHNY and CDR2 SVGAGI (reference sequence). The CDR3 consists of 14 residues. CDR3 in amino acids: CASRASGGTDTQYF. The DNA of the CDR3 is TGTGCCAGCAGGGCAAGCGGGGGTACAGATACGCAGTATTTT.

This clone occurred a few times. The V and J genes are TRBV5-1 and TRBJ2-1; 7 positions agree with TRBD2. The V gene's germline CDR1 is SGHRS and CDR2 YFSETQ. The CDR3 sequence is 16 residues long. With 4 bases clipped from V and 0 bases from J, the junction kept 7 bases outside the gene matches. DNA for the CDR3: TGCGCCAGCAGCCGCGCTAGCGGAAGCTCCTACAATGAGCAGTTCTTC. Protein: CASSRASGSSYNEQFF.

The genes are TRBV29-1 and TRBJ2-1; 9 bases line up with TRBD1. The ends lost 6 bases at V and 4 bases at J; junction bases unmatched: 4. Per the germline V gene, CDR1 is SQVTM and CDR2 is ANQGSEA. This CDR3 spans 13 amino acids. DNA for the CDR3: TGCAGCGTAGGACAGGGGTCGTACAATGAGCAGTTCTTC. It encodes CSVGQGSYNEQFF.